These T cell receptor beta chains were read from a single sample in a study of T cell repertoires in cytomegalovirus infection. TCRdb analysed the reads with MiXCR anew, one entry per CDR3 protein. The data show hundreds of thousands of distinct CDR3 sequences, 33% seen once. These receptors' antigens are unknown. The sample in question was cultured PBMCs, obtained from culture after CMV antigen stimulation. The receptor source for this set is a human donor in good health (CMV status not recorded). Some clones in this sample may be carry-over from other donors' samples. The CDR3 runs from the conserved cysteine through the conserved F or W. A D gene is named only where the DNA matches it firmly. The size of a clone is reported for some rows only, either as once, few or many, or as a class for expanded clones.

j_call: TRBJ2-7
clone_size: few
v_call: TRBV6-1
d_call: .
cdr3_nt: TGTGCCACCGGGGAAGTGGGGAGCGAGCAGTACTTC
cdr3_aa: CATGEVGSEQYF

j_call: TRBJ1-4
clone_size: .
v_call: TRBV20-1
d_call: TRBD1
cdr3_nt: TGCAGTGCTAGTAACCCGCGGGACAGTCCGGGAAAACTGTTTTTT
cdr3_aa: CSASNPRDSPGKLFF

j_call: TRBJ2-5
clone_size: few
v_call: TRBV6-2/TRBV6-3
d_call: TRBD1
cdr3_nt: TGTGCCAGCAGTTACTGGGTCAGGGGGCAGACCCAGTACTTC
cdr3_aa: CASSYWVRGQTQYF

j_call: TRBJ2-3
clone_size: few
v_call: TRBV6-5
d_call: TRBD2
cdr3_nt: TGTGCCAGCAGTTACATGGGACTAGCGGGAGGGGCCGATACGCAGTATTTT
cdr3_aa: CASSYMGLAGGADTQYF

j_call: TRBJ2-2
clone_size: .
v_call: TRBV4-2
d_call: TRBD2
cdr3_nt: TGTGCCAGCAGCCACCCTAGCGGGAGGGCCCTCGGGGCCGGGGAGCTGTTTTTT
cdr3_aa: CASSHPSGRALGAGELFF

j_call: TRBJ2-7
clone_size: .
v_call: TRBV27
d_call: .
cdr3_nt: TGTGCCAGCAGTTTATACTGGGGTTCCTACGAGCAGTACTTC
cdr3_aa: CASSLYWGSYEQYF

j_call: TRBJ1-2
clone_size: few
v_call: TRBV6-2/TRBV6-3
d_call: .
cdr3_nt: TGTGCCAGCAGTTACAAATATGGCTACACCTTC
cdr3_aa: CASSYKYGYTF

j_call: TRBJ2-3
clone_size: few
v_call: TRBV5-1
d_call: TRBD2
cdr3_nt: TGCGCCAGCAGCTTCTTGGGACTAGCGGGACGCACAGATACGCAGTATTTT
cdr3_aa: CASSFLGLAGRTDTQYF

j_call: TRBJ2-1
clone_size: few
v_call: TRBV12-3/TRBV12-4
d_call: .
cdr3_nt: TGTGCCAGCAGTTTACGGCCCGCGGGGGAGCAGTTCTTC
cdr3_aa: CASSLRPAGEQFF

j_call: TRBJ1-4
clone_size: once
v_call: TRBV6-6
d_call: .
cdr3_nt: TGTGCCACTGCGCTTGGGAATGAAAAACTGTTTTTT
cdr3_aa: CATALGNEKLFF

j_call: TRBJ2-7
clone_size: .
v_call: TRBV20-1
d_call: .
cdr3_nt: TGCAGTGCTAGAAGGACGGGCTCCTACGAGCAGTACTTC
cdr3_aa: CSARRTGSYEQYF

j_call: TRBJ1-1
clone_size: .
v_call: TRBV6-2/TRBV6-3
d_call: .
cdr3_nt: TGTGCCAGCAGTTACCCAGGCCGGATGCCCACTGAAGCTTTCTTT
cdr3_aa: CASSYPGRMPTEAFF

j_call: TRBJ1-4
clone_size: .
v_call: TRBV4-1
d_call: .
cdr3_nt: TGCGCCAGCAGCCCCCTCCAGCCTGATGAAAAACTGTTTTTT
cdr3_aa: CASSPLQPDEKLFF

j_call: TRBJ2-7
clone_size: few
v_call: TRBV6-2/TRBV6-3
d_call: .
cdr3_nt: TGTGCCAGCAGTTACGTTCTAACCTACGAGCAGTACTTC
cdr3_aa: CASSYVLTYEQYF

j_call: TRBJ2-5
clone_size: .
v_call: TRBV6-1
d_call: .
cdr3_nt: TGTGCCAGCAGGGTCACCGGGAGTGCCCAAGAGACCCAGTACTTC
cdr3_aa: CASRVTGSAQETQYF

j_call: TRBJ1-3
clone_size: few
v_call: TRBV7-2
d_call: .
cdr3_nt: TGTGCCAGCAGCTTAGGGGAAATAGGAAACACCATATATTTT
cdr3_aa: CASSLGEIGNTIYF

j_call: TRBJ2-2
clone_size: .
v_call: TRBV7-2
d_call: TRBD2
cdr3_nt: TGTGCCAGCAGCTTAGTAGCGGGGGTAGCCCAGGAGCTGTTTTTT
cdr3_aa: CASSLVAGVAQELFF

j_call: TRBJ2-3
clone_size: .
v_call: TRBV6-1
d_call: .
cdr3_nt: TGTGCCAGCAAGGGGCTAGCCGCAGATACGCAGTATTTT
cdr3_aa: CASKGLAADTQYF

j_call: TRBJ2-7
clone_size: .
v_call: TRBV12-3/TRBV12-4
d_call: TRBD2
cdr3_nt: TGTGCCAGCTCCAAGGGGGGACTAGCGGGACAAGAGCAGTACTTC
cdr3_aa: CASSKGGLAGQEQYF

j_call: TRBJ2-1
clone_size: few
v_call: TRBV28
d_call: .
cdr3_nt: TGTGCCAGCAGTTTCTTCCCCAATGAGCAGTTCTTC
cdr3_aa: CASSFFPNEQFF

j_call: TRBJ2-2
clone_size: .
v_call: TRBV19
d_call: .
cdr3_nt: TGTGCCAGTAGTCAACCATCGGGGACAACAGCCGGGGAGCTGTTTTTT
cdr3_aa: CASSQPSGTTAGELFF

j_call: TRBJ2-1
clone_size: few
v_call: TRBV7-2
d_call: .
cdr3_nt: TGTGCCAGCAGCTTCATGGCCATCTCCAGAGGGGGTGAGCAGTTCTTC
cdr3_aa: CASSFMAISRGGEQFF

j_call: TRBJ2-1
clone_size: .
v_call: TRBV28
d_call: TRBD2
cdr3_nt: TGTGCCAGCACTCCTCAGACTAGCGGGATCAACAATGAGCAGTTCTTC
cdr3_aa: CASTPQTSGINNEQFF

j_call: TRBJ1-2
clone_size: .
v_call: TRBV29-1
d_call: TRBD1
cdr3_nt: TGCAGCGTCGGGACAGGGGGGAACTATAACTATGGCTACACCTTC
cdr3_aa: CSVGTGGNYNYGYTF

j_call: TRBJ1-1
clone_size: .
v_call: TRBV2
d_call: .
cdr3_nt: TGTGCCAGCAAGTATAGGGCTATCATGAACACTGAAGCTTTCTTT
cdr3_aa: CASKYRAIMNTEAFF

j_call: TRBJ2-5
clone_size: many
v_call: TRBV7-2
d_call: TRBD2
cdr3_nt: TGTGCCAGCAGCTTGTTGAGGACTAGCGGGGCTCAAGAGACCCAGTACTTC
cdr3_aa: CASSLLRTSGAQETQYF

j_call: TRBJ2-6
clone_size: once
v_call: TRBV14
d_call: .
cdr3_nt: TGTGCCAGCAGCCAAGGGGGTTCTGCGGGTTATCCTGGGGCCAACGTCCTGACTTTC
cdr3_aa: CASSQGGSAGYPGANVLTF

j_call: TRBJ2-5
clone_size: .
v_call: TRBV28
d_call: TRBD1
cdr3_nt: TGTGCCAGCAGTTTACCGATCGGACAGGGCGAGAGGGAGACCCAGTACTTC
cdr3_aa: CASSLPIGQGERETQYF

j_call: TRBJ2-1
clone_size: .
v_call: TRBV3-1
d_call: TRBD2
cdr3_nt: TGTGCCAGCAGCCACTATAGCGGGGGCGGTTCGAATGAGCAGTTCTTC
cdr3_aa: CASSHYSGGGSNEQFF

j_call: TRBJ2-2
clone_size: few
v_call: TRBV6-2/TRBV6-3
d_call: .
cdr3_nt: TGTGCCAGCAGCCCTCGGACCTACACCGGGGAGCTGTTTTTT
cdr3_aa: CASSPRTYTGELFF

j_call: TRBJ1-2
clone_size: .
v_call: TRBV6-1
d_call: .
cdr3_nt: TGTGCCAGCAGTGAAGCGCCGGGGGGTGGCTACACCTTC
cdr3_aa: CASSEAPGGGYTF

j_call: TRBJ1-3
clone_size: many
v_call: TRBV7-2
d_call: .
cdr3_nt: TGTGCCAGTAGCATAGGGGGGGCGGGGAACACCATATATTTT
cdr3_aa: CASSIGGAGNTIYF

j_call: TRBJ2-5
clone_size: few
v_call: TRBV12-3/TRBV12-4
d_call: TRBD1
cdr3_nt: TGTGCCAGCAGGACAGGGGTTGGGGAGACCCAGTACTTC
cdr3_aa: CASRTGVGETQYF

j_call: TRBJ1-1
clone_size: .
v_call: TRBV7-8
d_call: TRBD1
cdr3_nt: TGTGCCAGCACCCCGTTGGGGACAGGGGGCAGTTCTGAAGCTTTCTTT
cdr3_aa: CASTPLGTGGSSEAFF

j_call: TRBJ2-2
clone_size: .
v_call: TRBV28
d_call: TRBD2
cdr3_nt: TGTGCCAGCAGTTTGCCTAGCGGCTACACCGGGGAGCTGTTTTTT
cdr3_aa: CASSLPSGYTGELFF

j_call: TRBJ2-4
clone_size: few
v_call: TRBV14
d_call: .
cdr3_nt: TGTGCCAGCAGCCAAGGCCCGGTAGCCAAAAACATTCAGTACTTC
cdr3_aa: CASSQGPVAKNIQYF

j_call: TRBJ1-1
clone_size: .
v_call: TRBV30
d_call: TRBD1
cdr3_nt: TGTGCCTGGAGTTTCGGCAGGGGGGTAAGAGGCACTGAAGCTTTCTTT
cdr3_aa: CAWSFGRGVRGTEAFF

j_call: TRBJ1-2
clone_size: few
v_call: TRBV6-5
d_call: TRBD1
cdr3_nt: TGTGCCAGCAAAATCGGGGTCGACAGGGATCCCAACTATGGCTACACCTTC
cdr3_aa: CASKIGVDRDPNYGYTF

j_call: TRBJ2-1
clone_size: few
v_call: TRBV6-2/TRBV6-3
d_call: .
cdr3_nt: TGTGCCAGCACCCCGAGGACGGGCTCCTACAATGAGCAGTTCTTC
cdr3_aa: CASTPRTGSYNEQFF

j_call: TRBJ2-6
clone_size: many
v_call: TRBV7-3
d_call: .
cdr3_nt: TGTGCCAGCTCCAAGGGGGGCTCTGGGGCCAACGTCCTGACTTTC
cdr3_aa: CASSKGGSGANVLTF

j_call: TRBJ2-1
clone_size: .
v_call: TRBV5-1
d_call: .
cdr3_nt: TGCGCCAGCAGCTTGTTGGGTAGAGGAGGTGAGCAGTTCTTC
cdr3_aa: CASSLLGRGGEQFF